This TCR beta chain was sequenced for a study of blood T cell repertoires in COVID-19. Generated by immunoSEQ multiplex PCR, the TCRdb table keeps only in-frame clones and is missing some. The data contain 30,000 to 35,000 clones, around 80% of them seen just once; the ten biggest clones take up roughly 7.3%. This CDR3 region has 15 residues. Germline V gives CDR1 SGHDT, CDR2 YYEEEE. Trimming removed 4 bases from V and 5 bases from J, with 15 bases in between. This TCR derives from a woman aged 60-70 years with acute or convalescent COVID-19. This rearrangement joins TRBV5-6 to TRBJ1-4, with unresolved D. Input material: peripheral blood. The CDR3 protein is CASSSSSTPNEKLFF. CDR3 nucleotides: TGTGCCAGCAGCAGCTCGAGCACCCCGAATGAAAAACTGTTTTTT.